The next 21 T cell receptor beta chains were all read from a single sample in a study of T cells after posttransplantation cyclophosphamide. Method: immunoSEQ multiplex PCR; TCRdb's copy keeps in-frame clones and lacks some. This sample comprises approximately 12,000 clones, none seen once only. A marrow graft followed busulfan-fludarabine conditioning, with cyclophosphamide on days +3 and +4. The input for sequencing was PBMCs, taken after allogeneic stem cell transplant with posttransplant cyclophosphamide. The source of these receptors is a female patient in her forties who received an allogeneic stem cell transplant from a related donor, was CMV-positive, and had acute GVHD only. Some of these T cells may belong to the graft donor.

The rearrangement uses TRBV11-3 and TRBJ2-1; a weak D match, TRBD1 (6 bases). Trimming shortened V by 8 bases and J by 10 bases, and 15 bases separated the two germline ends. The CDR3 totals 12 residues. CDR1 is SGHNT and CDR2 is YENEEA in the germline V gene. Written as DNA, the CDR3 is TGTGCCAGCGCCGGCCCAGGGGCCGAGCAGTTCTTC. It translates to CASAGPGAEQFF.

There are many counts of this clone. The chain combines TRBV5-6 with TRBJ1-6, with D perhaps matching TRBD1 (5 bases). The CDR3 is 15 amino acids. From germline, CDR1 is SGHDT and CDR2 YYEEEE. V was trimmed by 3 bases and J by 9 bases, leaving 16 bases between them. The CDR3 loop is CASSSNPGYGSPLHF. The CDR3 DNA is TGTGCCAGCAGCTCTAACCCAGGGTATGGTTCACCCCTCCACTTT.

The V gene is TRBV7-6, the J gene TRBJ2-2, with TRBD2 matching 12 bases. The CDR3 covers 17 residues. V gave up 2 bases and J gave up 6 bases; unmatched junction bases: 7. Germline loops: CDR1 SGHVS, CDR2 FNYEAQ. DNA for the CDR3: TGTGCCAGCAGCTTACTCCTAGCGGGGGGGGGACCCGGGGAGCTGTTTTTT. Residues: CASSLLLAGGGPGELFF. The full variable domain, its missing parts supplied by reference TRBV7-6 and TRBJ2-2, is GAGVSQSPRYKVTKRGQDVALRCDPISGHVSLYWYRQALGQGPEFLTYFNYEAQQDKSGLPNDRFSAERPEGSISTLTIQRTEQRDSAMYRCASSLLLAGGGPGELFFGEGSRLTVL.

This clone showed up many times. V and J are TRBV4-2 and TRBJ1-2, with a tentative D call TRBD1 (5 bases). The CDR3 is made up of 15 amino acids. Germline values: CDR1 LGHNA, CDR2 YNFKEQ. The ends were cut back, 2 bases at V and 6 bases at J, with 16 bases in the middle. The CDR3 DNA is TGTGCCAGCAGCCAAACCGGGACTTCGAACGATGGCTACACCTTC. Encoded protein: CASSQTGTSNDGYTF.

This clone was seen many times. The chain carries TRBV19 and TRBJ1-1, with TRBD1 matching over 8 bases. V shed 7 bases and J 7 bases; nucleotides not matched to a gene: 8. The length of the CDR3 is 13 residues. CDR1 and CDR2 from the germline V gene are LNHDA and SQIVND (reference sequence). CDR3 protein: CASTEQGDREAFF. The CDR3, as DNA: TGTGCCAGTACCGAACAGGGGGATCGTGAAGCTTTCTTT.

This clone has ten or more counts. The chain joins TRBV30 to TRBJ1-1, with a weak D call TRBD1 (5 bases). CDR3 length: 12 residues. Germline CDR1 GTSNPN, CDR2 SVGIG (reference sequence). The CDR3 here is CAFLRDSLGAFF. CDR3 nucleotides: TGTGCTTTCCTCCGGGACTCACTGGGGGCTTTCTTT.

This clone was observed many times. The rearrangement links TRBV11-2 to TRBJ2-1, with TRBD2 identical over 7 bases. CDR3 length: 17 residues. Germline assignment: CDR1 SGHAT and CDR2 FQNNGV. The V gene end was trimmed by 4 bases and the J gene end by 0 bases; junction bases not matched to a gene: 9. The CDR3, as DNA: TGTGCCAGCAGCTCCACCAGCGGGGTTCGCTCCTACAATGAGCAGTTCTTC. This gives the protein CASSSTSGVRSYNEQFF. Looking up the rest from reference TRBV11-2 and TRBJ2-1 gives the full variable domain: EAGVAQSPRYKIIEKRQSVAFWCNPISGHATLYWYQQILGQGPKLLIQFQNNGVVDDSQLPKDRFSAERLKGVDSTLKIQPAKLEDSAVYLCASSSTSGVRSYNEQFFGPGTRLTVL.

This clone occurred many times. The chain carries TRBV6-5 and TRBJ1-2; perhaps TRBD1 as D (6 bases). The CDR3 length is 12 residues. CDR1 is MNHEY and CDR2 is SVGAGI in the germline V gene. Trimming cost V 4 bases and J 4 bases, with 7 bases left between them. The CDR3 DNA reads TGTGCCAGCAGTTTAGGGGGCTATGGCTACACCTTC. Its translation is CASSLGGYGYTF.

This clone showed up many times. This chain joins TRBV7-6 and TRBJ2-3; 8 bases are a match to TRBD2. J was trimmed by 0 bases and V by 4 bases; bases with no gene match: 12. Germline assignment: CDR1 SGHVS and CDR2 FNYEAQ. The CDR3 covers 18 residues. In nucleotides, the CDR3 is TGTGCCAGCAGCTCGAACCCTCTAGCGGGCCGTAGCACAGATACGCAGTATTTT. It is translated as CASSSNPLAGRSTDTQYF.

Only a few counts were recorded for this clone. The rearrangement uses TRBV5-1 and TRBJ2-3; 7 bases line up with TRBD2. The CDR3 spans 18 residues. J lost 2 bases, V lost 4 bases, and 16 bases had no gene match. CDR1 and CDR2 (germline): SGHRS, YFSETQ. CDR3 protein: CASSPQGASGVITDTQYF. The CDR3 DNA sequence: TGCGCCAGCAGCCCCCAAGGGGCCAGCGGGGTAATCACAGATACGCAGTATTTT.

The table lists this clone with a few counts. V usage is TRBV29-1 and J usage is TRBJ2-7, with 7 nucleotides matching TRBD1. V shed 4 bases, J shed 0 bases, and the junction held 9 bases outside the gene matches. Germline assignment: CDR1 SQVTM and CDR2 ANQGSEA. The CDR3 runs 15 residues. The DNA for the CDR3 is TGCAGCGTTGTGAGTAACCGGGACAGCTCCTACGAGCAGTACTTC. Protein: CSVVSNRDSSYEQYF.

Only a few counts were recorded for this clone. The chain joins TRBV5-8 to TRBJ2-5, with a weak D call TRBD1 (7 bases). The germline gives CDR1 SGHTS, CDR2 YDEGEE. V gave up 10 bases and J gave up 2 bases, with 12 bases separating them. The CDR3 is made up of 12 amino acids. The CDR3 coding sequence is TGTGCCGGAGGGGGCTTTCAAGAGACCCAGTACTTC. Translated: CAGGGFQETQYF.

This clone was recorded a few times. The chain links TRBV27 to TRBJ2-2; a possible D gene is TRBD2 (6 bases). The CDR3 has 17 residues. V was pared by 2 bases and J by 5 bases, with 18 bases between. In germline, CDR1 is MNHEY, CDR2 SMNVEV (reference sequence). The CDR3 DNA reads as TGTGCCAGCAGTTTAGTAGGACTAATCGAGGAGACCGGGGAGCTGTTTTTT. This translates into CASSLVGLIEETGELFF.

The table lists this clone with many counts. V and J are TRBV7-3 and TRBJ2-2, with D unresolved. The CDR3 consists of 14 residues. Germline-derived CDR1 and CDR2 are SGHTA and FQGTGA. V was pared by 5 bases and J by 6 bases, with 13 bases between. CDR3 in amino acids: CASSQITGPGELFF. In nucleotides, the CDR3 is TGTGCCAGCAGCCAAATAACTGGGCCCGGGGAGCTGTTTTTT.

This clone was counted at least ten times. The chain recombines TRBV15 with TRBJ1-1; D is unclear. The length of the CDR3 is 15 residues. Trimming removed 5 bases from V and 0 bases from J, with 13 bases in between. The V gene's germline CDR1 is LNHNV and CDR2 YYDKDF (reference sequence). This CDR3 reads CATSPTSYLNTEAFF. The CDR3 bases are TGTGCCACCAGCCCTACGTCATATCTGAACACTGAAGCTTTCTTT.

This clone was observed at least ten times. This chain links TRBV4-3 with TRBJ2-1; 9 bases match TRBD1. J gave up 4 bases and V 3 bases, and 4 bases lay outside the gene matches. The CDR3 runs to 15 residues. Germline V gene data show CDR1 as LGHNA and CDR2 as YSLEER. This CDR3 is CASSHGDRAYNEQFF. The CDR3, as DNA: TGCGCCAGCAGCCACGGGGACAGGGCTTACAATGAGCAGTTCTTC.

In the case of this clone: Other DNA sequences from this sample encode an identical CDR3 as well. The rearrangement uses TRBV5-6 and TRBJ1-5; D perhaps matches TRBD1 (5 bases). The germline CDR1 and CDR2 sequences are SGHDT and YYEEEE. The CDR3 covers 15 residues. The V and J ends lost 0 bases and 5 bases respectively, with 12 bases between them. As DNA, the CDR3 is TGTGCCAGCAGCTTGGTAGGGGCCAGAGATCAGCCCCAGCATTTT. It encodes CASSLVGARDQPQHF.

This clone was seen many times. The chain is built from TRBV4-1 and TRBJ1-2, with a possible D match to TRBD1 (6 bases). Trimming removed 2 bases from V and 8 bases from J, with 12 bases in between. Germline V gene lookup returns CDR1 MGHRA and CDR2 YSYEKL. The CDR3 length is 13 residues. The CDR3 sequence: CASSQHTGSGYTF. In DNA form, the CDR3 reads TGCGCCAGCAGCCAACACACAGGGTCCGGCTACACCTTC.

This clone was observed many times. The gene calls are TRBV6-5 and TRBJ2-1; tentative D call: TRBD1 (5 bases). Deletions cut 4 bases from V and 3 bases from J, with 16 bases between. From germline, CDR1 is MNHEY and CDR2 SVGAGI. The CDR3 spans 16 residues. CDR3 sequence reads: CASSLGTGSDYNEQFF. The DNA of the CDR3 is TGTGCCAGCAGTTTAGGTACAGGTTCCGACTACAATGAGCAGTTCTTC.

The rearrangement joins TRBV18 to TRBJ2-3, with 9 positions matching TRBD2. Trimming removed 3 bases from V and 4 bases from J; junction bases left unmatched: 8. This CDR3 region has 16 residues. Germline-derived CDR1 and CDR2 are KGHSH and LQKENI. The CDR3 region has the DNA TGTGCCAGCTCACCCATCGGTAGCGGGAGTGCAGATACGCAGTATTTT. It specifies CASSPIGSGSADTQYF.

This clone was seen at least ten times. The V call is TRBV9, the J call TRBJ1-4; the D gene is possibly TRBD1 (5 bases). Per the germline V gene, CDR1 is SGDLS and CDR2 is YYNGEE. This CDR3 contains 14 residues. The V end lost 3 bases, the J end lost 8 bases, and 14 bases lay between the germline ends. The CDR3, as DNA: TGTGCCAGCAGCGGACAGCCAATGGGGGAAAAACTGTTTTTT. It encodes CASSGQPMGEKLFF.